The 3 T cell receptor beta chains presented below share a single source sample, sequenced in a study of brain T cells in children with intractable seizures. Libraries were prepared by immunoSEQ multiplex PCR; TCRdb keeps only in-frame clonotypes and omits some of them. The table has around 100,000 clones, 94% seen once. The sequenced sample was peripheral blood, obtained at surgery. These TCRs come from a boy younger than two with hemimegalencephaly and intractable seizures.

The V call is TRBV10-3, the J call TRBJ1-1; perhaps TRBD1 as D (6 bases). CDR3 length: 15 amino acids. Germline V lookup: CDR1 ENHRY, CDR2 SYGVKD. Deletions cut 5 bases from V and 4 bases from J, with 17 bases between. The CDR3 region has the DNA TGTGCCATCAGTCGTTGGACAGATCAGGTCACTGAAGCTTTCTTT. Amino acids: CAISRWTDQVTEAFF.

J is TRBJ2-2 and V is TRBV6-6; unclear D gene. The germline V gene encodes CDR1 MNHNY and CDR2 SVGAGI (reference sequence). The CDR3 totals 13 residues. The V gene lost 0 bases and the J gene lost 6 bases, with 5 bases spanning the gap. CDR3 DNA sequence: TGTGCCAGCAGTTACTCCTTAGCCGGGGAGCTGTTTTTT. Translating it yields CASSYSLAGELFF.

The V gene is TRBV6-5, the J gene TRBJ1-1; D perhaps matches TRBD1 (5 bases). The CDR3 covers 13 residues. Trimming pared 5 bases from V and 4 bases from J, leaving 11 bases between. The V gene's germline CDR1 is MNHEY and CDR2 SVGAGI. CDR3 loop: CASSREGFTEAFF. The CDR3 coding sequence is TGTGCCAGCAGTCGGGAGGGGTTCACTGAAGCTTTCTTT.